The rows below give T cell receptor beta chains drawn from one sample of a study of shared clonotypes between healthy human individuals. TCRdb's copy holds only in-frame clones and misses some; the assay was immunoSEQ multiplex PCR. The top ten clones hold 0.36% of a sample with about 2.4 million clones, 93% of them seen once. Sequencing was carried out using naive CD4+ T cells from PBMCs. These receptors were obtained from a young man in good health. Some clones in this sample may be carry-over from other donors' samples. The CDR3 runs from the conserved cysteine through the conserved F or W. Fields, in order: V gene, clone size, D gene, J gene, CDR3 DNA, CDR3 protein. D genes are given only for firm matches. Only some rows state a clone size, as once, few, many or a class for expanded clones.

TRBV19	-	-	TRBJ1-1	TGTGCCAGTAGTATATGGGGGTCGGGGAACACTGAAGCTTTCTTT	CASSIWGSGNTEAFF
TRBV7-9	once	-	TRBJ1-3	TGTGCCAGCAGCCAAAGAGGCAGGGGTTATGGAAACACCATATATTTT	CASSQRGRGYGNTIYF
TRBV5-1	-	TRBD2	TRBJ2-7	TGCGCCAGCAGCTTCGGGACTAGCGGGAGTTGGGAGCAGTACTTC	CASSFGTSGSWEQYF
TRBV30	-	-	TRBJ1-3	TGTGCCTGGAGTCGGTCTTCAGGAAGAGGAAACACCATATATTTT	CAWSRSSGRGNTIYF
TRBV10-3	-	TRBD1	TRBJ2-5	TGTGCCACCGGGACAGGGGAGACCCAGTACTTC	CATGTGETQYF
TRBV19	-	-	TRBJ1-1	TGTGCCTGCGGCGTCAACAGGGAGAACACTGAAGCTTTCTTT	CACGVNRENTEAFF
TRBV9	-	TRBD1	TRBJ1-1	TGTGCCAGCAGCGTAGGCTATCAGGGGGTCACTGAAGCTTTCTTT	CASSVGYQGVTEAFF
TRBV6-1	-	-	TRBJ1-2	TGTGCCAGCAGTGAATCCTATATCTATGGCTACACCTTC	CASSESYIYGYTF
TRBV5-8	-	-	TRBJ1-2	TGTGCCAGCAGCCCACAGGTATGGGTGACCACCCCCGGGGATGGCTACACCTTC	CASSPQVWVTTPGDGYTF
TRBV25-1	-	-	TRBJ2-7	TGTGCCAGCAGTGCTGGGGGCTCGGTCTACGAGCAGTACTTC	CASSAGGSVYEQYF
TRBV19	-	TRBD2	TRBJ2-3	TGTGCCAGTAGGCTAACTGGGCGGGAGTTTCGGAAGTATTTT	CASRLTGREFRKYF
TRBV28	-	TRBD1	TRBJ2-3	TGTGCCAGCAGTCCCGTGAGGGGGACAGGGTCCACAGATACGCAGTATTTT	CASSPVRGTGSTDTQYF
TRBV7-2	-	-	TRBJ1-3	TGTGCCAGCAGCTTATACAGAGGAGGTGGAAACACCATATATTTT	CASSLYRGGGNTIYF
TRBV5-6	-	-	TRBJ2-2	TGTGCCAGCAGCTTGGTTGGGGTCGGCACCGGGGAGCTGTTTTTT	CASSLVGVGTGELFF
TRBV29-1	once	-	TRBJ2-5	TGCAGCGTTGTCAGGGCGGAGCAAGAGACCCAGTACTTC	CSVVRAEQETQYF
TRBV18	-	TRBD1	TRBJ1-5	TGTGCCAGCTCACCATCCGGACAGGGCAATCAGCCCCAGCATTTT	CASSPSGQGNQPQHF
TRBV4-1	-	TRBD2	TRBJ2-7	TGCGCCAGCAGCCTGGGACTAGCGGGAGGTTTCGAGCAGTACTTC	CASSLGLAGGFEQYF
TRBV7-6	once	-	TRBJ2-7	TGTGCCAGCAGCTCACAGGGAGAGGGGACCTACGAGCAGTACTTC	CASSSQGEGTYEQYF
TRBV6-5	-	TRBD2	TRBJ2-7	TGTGCCAGCAGTCTTGGACTAGCGAGGGAGCAGTACTTC	CASSLGLAREQYF
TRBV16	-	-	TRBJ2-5	TGTGCCAGCAGCCAATCAGAGACCCAGTACTTC	CASSQSETQYF
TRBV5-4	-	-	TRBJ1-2	TGTGCCAGCAGCATGCGCACAGGTTCCTATGGCTACACCTTC	CASSMRTGSYGYTF
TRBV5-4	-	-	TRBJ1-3	TGTGCCAGCAGCTCAGATGGTAGCTCTGGAAACACCATATATTTT	CASSSDGSSGNTIYF
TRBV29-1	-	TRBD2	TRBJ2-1	TGCAGCGTTGCGGGTCGGGAGGGAACAAATTACAATGAGCAGTTCTTC	CSVAGREGTNYNEQFF
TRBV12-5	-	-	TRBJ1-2	TGTGCTAGTGGTACACAGGGTCCGTCGGAGGGCTACACCTTC	CASGTQGPSEGYTF